The 24 T cell receptor beta chains below come from one sample, sequenced in a study of blood T cell repertoires in COVID-19. Some clones are missing from TCRdb's copy, which holds only in-frame ones; the method was immunoSEQ multiplex PCR. In the table there are 25,000 to 35,000 clones, about 91% of which are singletons. The specimen sequenced was peripheral blood. These receptor sequences come from a human donor with active COVID-19. The donor label of this sample is uncertain.

J is TRBJ1-6 and V is TRBV7-9, with TRBD1 identical over 9 bases. This CDR3 has 16 residues. Germline V gives CDR1 SEHNR, CDR2 FQNEAQ (reference sequence). J gave up 0 bases and V 10 bases, and 7 bases lay outside the gene matches. The CDR3 region is CATSGQGSSYNSPLHF. CDR3 in DNA: TGTGCCACCTCCGGACAGGGGAGCTCCTATAATTCACCCCTCCACTTT. Looking up the rest from reference TRBV7-9 and TRBJ1-6 gives the full variable domain: DTGVSQNPRHKITKRGQNVTFRCDPISEHNRLYWYRQTLGQGPEFLTYFQNEAQLEKSRLLSDRFSAERPKGSFSTLEIQRTEQGDSAMYLCATSGQGSSYNSPLHFGNGTRLTVT.

The chain uses TRBV10-3 and TRBJ1-2; 12 bases fit TRBD1. Germline CDR1 reads ENHRY; CDR2 reads SYGVKD. After removal of 6 bases from V and 6 bases from J, the junction contained 5 bases not matched to a gene. The CDR3 is 14 residues long. Written as DNA, the CDR3 is TGTGCCATCAGCACCGGGACAGGGGGCCATGGCTACACCTTC. Residues: CAISTGTGGHGYTF.

This clone was counted once. V gene TRBV7-3 combines with J gene TRBJ2-2; TRBD2 aligns across 12 bases. The CDR3 runs 17 residues. Trimming took 4 bases from V and 4 from J; bases not matched to a gene: 7. From germline, CDR1 is SGHTA and CDR2 FQGTGA. The CDR3 sequence is CASSWGLLAGGTGELFF. DNA for the CDR3: TGTGCCAGCAGCTGGGGGTTACTAGCGGGAGGCACCGGGGAGCTGTTTTTT. Complete variable domain (other parts from reference TRBV7-3 and TRBJ2-2): GAGVSQTPSNKVTEKGKYVELRCDPISGHTALYWYRQSLGQGPEFLIYFQGTGAADDSGLPNDRFFAVRPEGSVSTLKIQRTERGDSAVYLCASSWGLLAGGTGELFFGEGSRLTVL.

This rearrangement joins TRBV12-3 or TRBV12-4 to TRBJ1-5, with D tentatively TRBD1 (5 bases). Trimming took 6 bases from V and 7 from J, leaving 13 bases between them. CDR3 length equals 13 residues. Written as DNA, the CDR3 is TGTGCCAGCAGCAGTCAGACAGACCAGCCCCAGCATTTT. Amino acid sequence: CASSSQTDQPQHF.

This rearrangement joins TRBV13 to TRBJ1-1, with TRBD1 as a possible D gene (6 bases). From germline, CDR1 is PRHDT and CDR2 FYEKMQ (reference sequence). V was shortened by 1 base and J by 5 bases, with 17 bases between the two germline ends. This CDR3 region has 16 residues. The CDR3 nucleotides read TGTGCCAGCAGCTTAGAACGACAGGTGATTTTTACTGAAGCTTTCTTT. Its protein product is CASSLERQVIFTEAFF.

The chain is built from TRBV7-9 and TRBJ2-4, with TRBD1 matching over 10 bases. Germline values: CDR1 SEHNR, CDR2 FQNEAQ (reference sequence). J lost 6 bases, V lost 4 bases, and 3 bases had no gene match. CDR3 length: 14 residues. The CDR3 DNA is TGTGCCAGCAGCTCGGGACAGGGGATAAACATTCAGTACTTC. It encodes CASSSGQGINIQYF.

The CDR3: CASSMGDTGKETQYF. The DNA of the CDR3 is TGTGCCAGTAGTATGGGCGATACAGGGAAAGAGACCCAGTACTTC. The rearrangement joins TRBV19 to TRBJ2-5, with D possibly being TRBD1 (6 bases). The V end lost 3 bases, the J end lost 3 bases, and 14 bases lay between the germline ends. The CDR3 is 15 residues long. Germline V CDR1 and CDR2: LNHDA, SQIVND (reference sequence).

V is TRBV5-6 and J is TRBJ2-2; tentative D call: TRBD1 (5 bases). CDR1 is SGHDT and CDR2 is YYEEEE in the germline V gene. CDR3 length: 15 amino acids. Between the trimmed V and J ends, which lost 2 bases and 7 bases, there was a span of 15 bases. This CDR3 is CASSFYRGEVGELFF. The CDR3 bases are TGTGCCAGCAGCTTTTATAGGGGTGAGGTCGGGGAGCTGTTTTTT.

This sequence joins TRBV5-1 and TRBJ2-3, with 7 bases fitting TRBD1. V lost 2 bases and J lost 2; bases outside the gene matches: 8. Germline CDR1 is SGHRS and CDR2 is YFSETQ. The CDR3 loop spans 16 amino acids. The chain's CDR3 is CASSLTGTALTDTQYF. The CDR3 DNA reads TGCGCCAGCAGCTTAACCGGGACAGCCCTCACAGATACGCAGTATTTT.

The chain combines TRBV28 with TRBJ1-5; 7 bases map to TRBD1. Germline CDR1 MDHEN, CDR2 SYDVKM. J was trimmed by 4 bases and V by 5 bases; bases with no gene match: 8. The CDR3 runs to 15 residues. The CDR3 loop reads CASSGLGTVNQPQHF. CDR3 nucleotide sequence: TGTGCCAGCAGTGGACTGGGGACAGTAAATCAGCCCCAGCATTTT.

The chain uses TRBV19 and TRBJ2-1, with TRBD2 matching 8 bases. Germline-derived CDR1 and CDR2 are LNHDA and SQIVND (reference sequence). This CDR3 contains 15 residues. Unmatched junction bases numbered 9, after V lost 3 bases and J lost 8 bases. DNA for the CDR3: TGTGCCAGTAGTATTGGCCAGCGGGGGCTGGATGAGCAGTTCTTC. This translates into CASSIGQRGLDEQFF.

This clone was seen only once. This chain connects TRBV30 to TRBJ2-2, with no clear D. With 8 bases removed from V and 0 bases from J, the gap between germline ends came to 13 bases. Germline CDR1 reads GTSNPN; CDR2 reads SVGIG (reference sequence). This CDR3 region has 14 residues. DNA for the CDR3: TGTGCCCTGGAGCTTTCTGCGAACACCGGGGAGCTGTTTTTT. It is translated as CALELSANTGELFF. The variable domain in full, completed from reference TRBV30 and TRBJ2-2, reads SQTIHQWPATLVQPVGSPLSLECTVEGTSNPNLYWYRQAAGRGLQLLFYSVGIGQISSEVPQNLSASRPQDRQFILSSKKLLLSDSGFYLCALELSANTGELFFGEGSRLTVL.

The chain couples TRBV7-2 to TRBJ2-1, with D possibly matching TRBD2 (6 bases). Looked up from germline, CDR1 is SGHTA and CDR2 is FQGNSA. Trimming took 1 base from V and 7 from J, leaving 14 bases between them. This CDR3 spans 15 amino acids. The chain's CDR3 is CASSLVPTSGNEQFF. CDR3 sequence (DNA): TGTGCCAGCAGCTTAGTCCCTACGAGCGGGAATGAGCAGTTCTTC.

The table lists this clone with a count of one. The V gene is TRBV18, the J gene TRBJ1-2, with a tentative D call TRBD1 (5 bases). This CDR3 has 15 amino acids. V gave up 2 bases and J gave up 7 bases, with 17 bases separating them. CDR1 KGHSH and CDR2 LQKENI come from the germline V gene. The DNA of the CDR3 is TGTGCCAGCTCACCAGCTTCCCGACGAAGGGGTGGCTACACCTTC. Translation gives CASSPASRRRGGYTF.

This rearrangement joins TRBV10-1 to TRBJ2-1, with D unclear. The CDR3 length is 14 residues. Germline-derived CDR1 and CDR2 are WNHNN and SYGVQD (reference sequence). Trimming shortened V by 3 bases and J by 10 bases, and 16 bases separated the two germline ends. The CDR3 nucleotides are TGCGCCAGCAGTGACCCCAGTCCCTCTCCGGAGCAGTTCTTC. It is translated as CASSDPSPSPEQFF.

J is TRBJ2-7 and V is TRBV11-2; 11 nucleotides agree with TRBD1. Germline values: CDR1 SGHAT, CDR2 FQNNGV. Unmatched junction bases numbered 3, after V lost 5 bases and J lost 3 bases. This CDR3 has 14 amino acids. DNA for the CDR3: TGTGCCAGCAGCAAAGGGACAGGGGGCTACGAGCAGTACTTC. Amino acids: CASSKGTGGYEQYF. Variable domain in full (rest from reference TRBV11-2 and TRBJ2-7): EAGVAQSPRYKIIEKRQSVAFWCNPISGHATLYWYQQILGQGPKLLIQFQNNGVVDDSQLPKDRFSAERLKGVDSTLKIQPAKLEDSAVYLCASSKGTGGYEQYFGPGTRLTVT.

The chain joins TRBV10-3 to TRBJ1-1, with no clear D. This CDR3 region has 13 residues. CDR1 is ENHRY and CDR2 is SYGVKD in the germline V gene. V lost 7 bases, J lost 6 bases, and 15 bases lay in between. CDR3 coding DNA: TGTGCCATCAAGGACTTAGGACTTCCTGAAGCTTTCTTT. Translated: CAIKDLGLPEAFF.

V and J are TRBV27 and TRBJ2-3; D possibly corresponds to TRBD1 (6 bases). The V gene lost 3 bases and the J gene lost 4 bases, with 14 bases spanning the gap. Germline V gene data show CDR1 as MNHEY and CDR2 as SMNVEV (reference sequence). The CDR3 is 15 residues long. CDR3 region: CASSFGMKGADTQYF. CDR3 bases: TGTGCCAGCAGTTTTGGGATGAAGGGGGCAGATACGCAGTATTTT.

The rearrangement joins TRBV7-2 to TRBJ2-2; TRBD1 agrees at 9 bases. V lost 5 bases, J lost 8 bases, and 6 bases stayed unmatched. The CDR3 is made up of 14 amino acids. Germline CDR1 SGHTA, CDR2 FQGNSA. DNA of the CDR3: TGTGCCAGCAGCGCACAGGGGGCTGGTGGGGAGCTGTTTTTT. It codes for CASSAQGAGGELFF.

The gene calls are TRBV19 and TRBJ1-5; the match to TRBD1 covers 9 bases. Germline lookup yields CDR1 LNHDA and CDR2 SQIVND (reference sequence). The CDR3 consists of 14 residues. Trimming at V came to 5 bases and at J to 5 bases, leaving 4 bases not matched to a gene. The CDR3 DNA sequence: TGTGCCAGTAGTGCCACAGGGGGCGATCAGCCCCAGCATTTT. It encodes CASSATGGDQPQHF. The whole variable domain, filled in from reference TRBV19 and TRBJ1-5, reads DGGITQSPKYLFRKEGQNVTLSCEQNLNHDAMYWYRQDPGQGLRLIYYSQIVNDFQKGDIAEGYSVSREKKESFPLTVTSAQKNPTAFYLCASSATGGDQPQHFGDGTRLSIL.

DNA of the CDR3: TGTGCCAGCAGCCGCACTAGCGCCTACGAGCAGTACTTC. Amino acid sequence: CASSRTSAYEQYF. The chain uses TRBV6-6 and TRBJ2-7; 7 bases are shared with TRBD2. The V gene end was trimmed by 6 bases and the J gene end by 2 bases; junction bases not matched to a gene: 4. The CDR3 sequence is 13 residues long. The germline CDR1 and CDR2 sequences are MNHNY and SVGAGI (reference sequence).

The gene calls are TRBV7-2 and TRBJ2-7; TRBD1 aligns across 9 bases. CDR1 and CDR2 (germline): SGHTA, FQGNSA. Trimming at V came to 5 bases and at J to 1 base, leaving 6 bases not matched to a gene. CDR3 length: 15 amino acids. The CDR3 DNA is TGTGCCAGCAGCGCGGAGGGACAGGGATCCTACGAGCAGTACTTC. This sequence encodes CASSAEGQGSYEQYF.

Written as DNA, the CDR3 is TGTGCCAGCAGTTACGATAGCGGGACGGGCGAGCAGTACTTC. Translated: CASSYDSGTGEQYF. The rearrangement joins TRBV6-5 to TRBJ2-7, with 8 bases aligning to TRBD2. The CDR3 totals 14 residues. CDR1 is MNHEY, CDR2 SVGAGI, per germline. Trimming took 2 bases from V and 6 from J; bases not matched to a gene: 6.

The chain links TRBV5-1 to TRBJ2-3, with TRBD1 as a possible D gene (5 bases). Trimming took 0 bases from V and 1 from J, leaving 6 bases between them. Looked up from germline, CDR1 is SGHRS and CDR2 is YFSETQ. This CDR3 is 14 amino acids long. CDR3 loop: CASSLATGTDTQYF. CDR3 in DNA: TGCGCCAGCAGCTTGGCGACAGGCACAGATACGCAGTATTTT.